This TCR beta chain was sequenced for a study of T cell changes during pregnancy in multiple sclerosis. Here immunoSEQ multiplex PCR was the method, and the copy in TCRdb shows in-frame clones only, minus some. Here the sample spans tens of thousands of clones, 91% being singletons. The count of this clone is one. The starting material was CD8+ T cells from peripheral blood mononuclear cells, obtained in the second trimester of pregnancy. This receptor was obtained from a female donor with multiple sclerosis, enrolled in a pregnancy study.

DNA of the CDR3: TGTGCCAGCAGCTTAGAGGGTTGGGCCCGGGGTGAAAAACTGTTTTTT. This codes for CASSLEGWARGEKLFF. The rearrangement joins TRBV7-6 to TRBJ1-4, with D uncertain. In germline, CDR1 is SGHVS, CDR2 FNYEAQ. V gave up 1 base and J gave up 7 bases, with 16 bases separating them. The CDR3 length is 16 residues.